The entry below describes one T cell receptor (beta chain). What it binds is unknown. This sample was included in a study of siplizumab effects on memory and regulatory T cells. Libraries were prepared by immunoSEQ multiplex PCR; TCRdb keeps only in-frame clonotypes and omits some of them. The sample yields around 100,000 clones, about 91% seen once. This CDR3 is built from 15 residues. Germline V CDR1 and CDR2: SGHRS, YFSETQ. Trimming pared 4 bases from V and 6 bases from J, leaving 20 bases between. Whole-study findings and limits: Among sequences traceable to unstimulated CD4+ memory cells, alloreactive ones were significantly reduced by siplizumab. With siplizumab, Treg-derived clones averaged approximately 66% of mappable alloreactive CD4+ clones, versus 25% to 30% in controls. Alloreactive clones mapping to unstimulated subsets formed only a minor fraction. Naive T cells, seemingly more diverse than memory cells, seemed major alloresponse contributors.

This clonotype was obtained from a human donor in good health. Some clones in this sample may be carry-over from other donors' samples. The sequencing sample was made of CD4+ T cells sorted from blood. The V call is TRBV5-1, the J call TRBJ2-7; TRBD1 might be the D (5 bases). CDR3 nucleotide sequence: TGCGCCAGCAGCGGTAACAGGTTCCCCTCCCCCGAGCAGTACTTC. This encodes CASSGNRFPSPEQYF.